Following are 11 T cell receptor beta chains from one sample sequenced in a study of cytomegalovirus exposure and HLA in healthy donors (dated by TCRdb to 2016 to 2017). Library method: the immunoSEQ multiplex PCR assay. For the multiplex PCR, a mixture combining 60 forward primers for TCR Vbeta segments and 13 reverse primers for TCR Jbeta segments was used. This is the immuneACCESS table as TCRdb keeps it, with only in-frame sequences that have V and J called. A part of the clones is gone; compared with another copy, unresolved V genes explain less than half, and the rest is unexplained. The sample has around 100,000 clones on record, about four fifths of them singletons. Approximately 3% of the sample is held by the ten biggest clonotypes. Sequencing input: PBMCs. The receptors come from a woman aged 18-29 years in good health and CMV-seropositive.

The gene calls are TRBV11-3 and TRBJ2-2, with D uncertain. V was trimmed by 5 bases and J by 2 bases, leaving 12 bases between them. The CDR3 length is 15 residues. In germline, CDR1 is SGHNT, CDR2 YENEEA. The CDR3 coding sequence is TGTGCCAGCAGCCCATACTCAGGAAACACCGGGGAGCTGTTTTTT. Its protein product is CASSPYSGNTGELFF.

The chain combines TRBV28 with TRBJ1-5, with TRBD1 matching 8 bases. Germline CDR1 and CDR2: MDHEN and SYDVKM. After removal of 6 bases from V and 7 bases from J, the junction contained 8 bases not matched to a gene. The CDR3 contains 14 residues. The CDR3 DNA follows: TGTGCCAGCAGCTTACAGGGGGTTGGACAGCCCCAGCATTTT. Its protein product is CASSLQGVGQPQHF.

The J gene is TRBJ2-5, the V gene TRBV7-8, with 7 bases fitting TRBD1. The V gene end was trimmed by 4 bases and the J gene end by 0 bases; junction bases not matched to a gene: 2. Germline V CDR1 and CDR2: SGHVS, FQNEAQ. CDR3 length: 14 amino acids. The chain's CDR3 is CASSSGQYQETQYF. The CDR3 nucleotides are TGTGCCAGCAGCTCGGGACAGTACCAAGAGACCCAGTACTTC.

The rearrangement uses TRBV7-9 and TRBJ2-6; the match to TRBD1 covers 8 bases. Germline V gives CDR1 SEHNR, CDR2 FQNEAQ (reference sequence). With V trimmed by 9 bases and J by 0 bases, 7 bases remained unmatched. This CDR3 is 16 amino acids long. The CDR3 nucleotides are TGTGCCAGGGAGGGACAGGACTACTCTGGGGCCAACGTCCTGACTTTC. Its translation: CAREGQDYSGANVLTF.

The V call is TRBV5-4, the J call TRBJ1-2; TRBD1 matches at 9 bases. Germline V gene data show CDR1 as SGHNT and CDR2 as YYREEE (reference sequence). The CDR3 runs to 15 residues. J gave up 4 bases and V 4 bases, and 8 bases lay outside the gene matches. Here the CDR3 reads CASSVAGTGTYGYTF. In nucleotides, the CDR3 is TGTGCCAGCAGCGTGGCCGGGACAGGGACCTATGGCTACACCTTC.

This clone was picked up one time. The V call is TRBV5-4, the J call TRBJ2-7, with 9 bases fitting TRBD1. From germline, CDR1 is SGHNT and CDR2 YYREEE (reference sequence). CDR3 length equals 15 residues. V dropped 0 bases and J dropped 6; count of bases not matched to a gene: 7. The CDR3 protein is CASSLAPGTGTEQYF. The CDR3 DNA is TGTGCCAGCAGCTTGGCACCCGGGACAGGGACCGAGCAGTACTTC.

The chain employs TRBV4-1 and TRBJ1-1; 10 positions match TRBD1. The CDR3 spans 17 residues. Germline V CDR1 and CDR2: MGHRA, YSYEKL. V lost 4 bases to trimming and J lost 4 bases; unmatched junction nucleotides: 12. Here the CDR3 DNA reads TGCGCCAGCAGCCCCAGTCCCGGGACAGGGGTGGGCACTGAAGCTTTCTTT. This gives the protein CASSPSPGTGVGTEAFF.

The rearrangement links TRBV28 to TRBJ1-4, with TRBD1 matching 8 bases. The CDR3 loop spans 17 amino acids. V lost 3 bases and J lost 12; bases outside the gene matches: 18. Germline V lookup: CDR1 MDHEN, CDR2 SYDVKM. CDR3 in DNA: TGTGCCAGCAGTTTTTCCCGAACCCGGACAGGGACCGAGGAACTGTTTTTT. This encodes CASSFSRTRTGTEELFF.

Only one count was recorded for this clone. The genes are TRBV4-1 and TRBJ2-1; 11 bases are shared with TRBD2. The CDR3 consists of 16 residues. Germline CDR1 reads MGHRA; CDR2 reads YSYEKL. The junction had 1 base not matched to a gene; V was cut back by 1 base and J by 2 bases. Here the CDR3 reads CASSQGLAGTYNEQFF. Here the CDR3 DNA reads TGCGCCAGCAGCCAAGGACTAGCGGGAACCTACAATGAGCAGTTCTTC.

The rearrangement uses TRBV5-1 and TRBJ2-1; 9 nucleotides agree with TRBD2. J was trimmed by 7 bases and V by 3 bases; bases with no gene match: 5. The CDR3 consists of 14 residues. CDR1 SGHRS and CDR2 YFSETQ come from the germline V gene. The CDR3 loop reads CASSSSGNWNEQFF. CDR3 nucleotide sequence: TGCGCCAGCAGCTCTAGCGGGAATTGGAATGAGCAGTTCTTC.

The chain recombines TRBV5-1 with TRBJ2-7; a weak D match, TRBD1 (6 bases). Germline V gives CDR1 SGHRS, CDR2 YFSETQ. CDR3 length: 15 amino acids. Trimming cost V 0 bases and J 2 bases, with 12 bases left between them. CDR3 nucleotides: TGCGCCAGCAGCTTGGCCCGACAGGACGCCTACGAGCAGTACTTC. This codes for CASSLARQDAYEQYF.